The T cell receptor (beta chain) under discussion was sequenced for a study of blood T cells in healthy people across ages. Study conclusions and caveats: Age advanced and TCR beta diversity per million T cells fell, roughly linearly. Higher naive T cell percentage went strongly together with higher TCR beta diversity.

Germline V gives CDR1 SGHRS, CDR2 YFSETQ. The CDR3 runs to 15 residues. Trimming removed 1 base from V and 2 bases from J, with 13 bases in between. Collection of roughly 9.8 milliliters of peripheral blood was performed for each donor. Isolation of PBMCs gave at least 6 million cells per sample. For the second PCR, which ran for 7 to 11 cycles, a sample-barcoded 5' primer and a J-beta primer mix were used. TCRdb ran MiXCR on the 5' RACE reads and lists one entry per CDR3 protein. The sample consists of hundreds of thousands of distinct CDR3 sequences, 32% of them appearing once. In its sample, this clonotype was seen many times. What it binds is unknown.

The origin of this receptor is an elderly woman in good health. J is TRBJ2-7 and V is TRBV5-1; D possibly corresponds to TRBD2 (7 bases). Specimen: blood. This chain's CDR3 is CASSLITGGTYEQYF. CDR3 nucleotide sequence: TGCGCCAGCAGCTTGATCACGGGGGGCACCTACGAGCAGTACTTC. Full variable domain (rest looked up from reference TRBV5-1 and TRBJ2-7): KAGVTQTPRYLIKTRGQQVTLSCSPISGHRSVSWYQQTPGQGLQFLFEYFSETQRNKGNFPGRFSGRQFSNSRSEMNVSTLELGDSALYLCASSLITGGTYEQYFGPGTRLTVT.